This TCR beta chain was found in a study of T cells in Graves' hyperthyroidism and ophthalmopathy. Findings and limits, study-wide: By a 13 V-J model, ophthalmopathy was set apart from stable hyperthyroidism. Most clonotypes expanded in thyroid above 0.001 were likewise present in blood.

Amplified TCR beta CDR3 regions derived from RNA transcripts. The study used the HTBI primer set for a first-round RT-PCR of the TCR CDR3. One entry per CDR3 protein, called by TCRdb with MiXCR from the multiplex PCR reads. This table has hundreds of thousands of distinct CDR3 sequences, 18% appearing once. Predating any ophthalmopathy symptoms, the blood sample was taken at first hyperthyroidism diagnosis. Cells are PBMCs isolated from about 10 ml of fresh blood. In its sample, this clonotype was seen many times. Its matching antigen is unknown. The receptor's source is a woman between 50 and 59 years old with Graves' hyperthyroidism that later progressed to Graves' ophthalmopathy. The sample comprised blood.

The CDR3 sequence: CSARDMNTEAFF. The DNA for the CDR3 is TGCAGTGCTAGAGATATGAACACTGAAGCTTTCTTT. The chain employs TRBV20-1 and TRBJ1-1; D ambiguous. Trimming removed 0 bases at V and 0 bases at J, with 2 bases between. The CDR3 contains 12 residues. The V gene's germline CDR1 is DFQATT and CDR2 SNEGSKA (reference sequence).